The 29 T cell receptor beta chains in this list originate from one sample, sequenced in a study of blood T cell repertoires in COVID-19. Produced via immunoSEQ multiplex PCR; TCRdb's table is partial and in-frame only. In the table there are some 250,000 clones, more than 80% of which are singletons. Specimen: peripheral blood. The source is a young man who had recovered from COVID-19.

The CDR3 DNA reads TGTGCCATCCGACAGGGAAATAATTCACCCCTCCACTTT. It encodes CAIRQGNNSPLHF. J is TRBJ1-6 and V is TRBV10-3; 7 nucleotides match TRBD1. The germline CDR1 and CDR2 sequences are ENHRY and SYGVKD. After removal of 8 bases from V and 5 bases from J, the junction contained 3 bases not matched to a gene. The CDR3 runs 13 residues.

This CDR3 is CASSSQGEHTEAFF. In nucleotides, the CDR3 is TGTGCCAGCAGCTCACAGGGGGAACACACTGAAGCTTTCTTT. The rearrangement uses TRBV13 and TRBJ1-1; TRBD1 aligns across 8 bases. The CDR3 totals 14 residues. The V and J ends lost 4 bases and 3 bases, in that order; junction bases with no gene match: 4. Germline lookup yields CDR1 PRHDT and CDR2 FYEKMQ (reference sequence).

The chain carries TRBV11-2 and TRBJ1-2; D uncertain. V gave up 1 base and J gave up 4 bases, with 16 bases separating them. The CDR3 has 16 residues. Germline lookup yields CDR1 SGHAT and CDR2 FQNNGV. The CDR3 bases are TGTGCCAGCAGCTTAGGCTCATATTCGAGGAGCTATGGCTACACCTTC. Translating it yields CASSLGSYSRSYGYTF.

The gene calls are TRBV19 and TRBJ2-2, with 10 nucleotides matching TRBD2. The CDR3 length is 15 residues. Germline CDR1 and CDR2: LNHDA and SQIVND (reference sequence). Unmatched junction bases numbered 9, after V lost 10 bases and J lost 4 bases. CDR3 DNA: TGTGCCATTAATAGACTAGCGGGTGCCACCGGGGAGCTGTTTTTT. Translating it yields CAINRLAGATGELFF.

The chain is built from TRBV20-1 and TRBJ1-1; D not certain. Germline CDR1 is DFQATT and CDR2 is SNEGSKA (reference sequence). This CDR3 region has 11 residues. The ends were cut back, 5 bases at V and 7 bases at J, with 11 bases in the middle. The CDR3 here is CSAFEWSEAFF. The CDR3 DNA follows: TGCAGTGCTTTCGAATGGAGTGAAGCTTTCTTT.

The DNA of the CDR3 is TGTGCCAGCAGTTACCCAGGGATGGGGAACACTGAAGCTTTCTTT. It translates to CASSYPGMGNTEAFF. V is TRBV6-2 or TRBV6-3 and J is TRBJ1-1, with TRBD1 as a possible D gene (5 bases). V was trimmed by 2 bases and J by 1 base, leaving 11 bases between them. The V gene's germline CDR1 is MNHEY and CDR2 SVGEGT. This CDR3 is built from 15 residues.

The chain carries TRBV10-1 and TRBJ2-3, with 9 nucleotides matching TRBD2. Germline V gene lookup returns CDR1 WNHNN and CDR2 SYGVQD (reference sequence). J lost 2 bases, V lost 1 base, and 4 bases had no gene match. The CDR3 totals 16 residues. The DNA of the CDR3 is TGCGCCAGCAGTGAGTACGGCGGGGGGGCCACAGATACGCAGTATTTT. Translation: CASSEYGGGATDTQYF.

The rearrangement uses TRBV28 and TRBJ2-7, with 7 bases aligning to TRBD1. CDR3 length equals 16 residues. V lost 6 bases and J lost 0; bases outside the gene matches: 11. From germline, CDR1 is MDHEN and CDR2 SYDVKM. CDR3 in DNA: TGTGCCAGCAGATTGGGAACGGGACAGCCCTCCTACGAGCAGTACTTC. Translated, it gives CASRLGTGQPSYEQYF. Supplemented by reference TRBV28 and TRBJ2-7, the full variable domain reads DVKVTQSSRYLVKRTGEKVFLECVQDMDHENMFWYRQDPGLGLRLIYFSYDVKMKEKGDIPEGYSVSREKKERFSLILESASTNQTSMYLCASRLGTGQPSYEQYFGPGTRLTVT.

The chain combines TRBV19 with TRBJ1-1; no firm D call. V lost 3 bases, J lost 5 bases, and 7 bases lay in between. CDR3 size: 12 residues. Germline values: CDR1 LNHDA, CDR2 SQIVND (reference sequence). The chain's CDR3 is CASSMAQTEAFF. For the CDR3, the DNA is TGTGCCAGTAGTATGGCACAGACTGAAGCTTTCTTT.

This chain links TRBV27 with TRBJ2-7; D is undetermined. V was pared by 5 bases and J by 6 bases, with 17 bases between. The CDR3 sequence is 14 residues long. Germline lookup yields CDR1 MNHEY and CDR2 SMNVEV (reference sequence). The DNA of the CDR3 is TGTGCCAGCAGTGCCCAACACTTCAGAGGCGAGCAGTACTTC. Translation: CASSAQHFRGEQYF.

The rearrangement joins TRBV3-1 (or the pseudogene TRBV3-2) to TRBJ2-3; D is perhaps TRBD1 (5 bases). Germline assignment: CDR1 LGHDT and CDR2 YNNKEL (reference sequence). V shed 2 bases and J shed 3 bases, with 9 bases lying between them. This CDR3 is built from 14 residues. The CDR3 DNA reads as TGTGCCAGCAGCCAAAGCAGGGCAACAGATACGCAGTATTTT. Its protein product is CASSQSRATDTQYF.

This clone was seen at least ten times. This chain joins TRBV7-9 and TRBJ1-6; D not resolved. The V gene lost 2 bases and the J gene lost 8 bases, with 10 bases spanning the gap. The germline CDR1 and CDR2 sequences are SEHNR and FQNEAQ (reference sequence). CDR3 length: 14 residues. The CDR3 DNA is TGTGCCAGCAGCTTATTCTTCCCCGATTCACCCCTCCACTTT. Encoded protein: CASSLFFPDSPLHF.

In its sample, this clone was seen once. This chain connects TRBV7-2 to TRBJ1-2, with TRBD1 matching over 9 bases. This CDR3 comprises 13 residues. Germline CDR1 SGHTA, CDR2 FQGNSA. The trim removed 6 bases at V and 4 bases at J, leaving 3 bases unmatched. CDR3 loop: CASRGQGSYGYTF. Here the CDR3 DNA reads TGTGCCAGCAGGGGACAGGGCTCCTATGGCTACACCTTC.

The rearrangement joins TRBV24-1 to TRBJ2-3, with D tentatively TRBD1 (5 bases). The CDR3 covers 12 residues. Trimming cost V 6 bases and J 6 bases, with 9 bases left between them. Looked up from germline, CDR1 is KGHDR and CDR2 is SFDVKD. In DNA form, the CDR3 reads TGTGCCACCAGTCCACCAGGGGATACGCAGTATTTT. Translating it yields CATSPPGDTQYF.

This clone was seen only once. Other DNA sequences in this sample translate to the same CDR3. V is TRBV5-1 and J is TRBJ1-4, with TRBD1 matching 12 bases. Germline V gene data show CDR1 as SGHRS and CDR2 as YFSETQ. The CDR3 is 16 amino acids. The J segment lost 3 bases and the V segment lost 4 bases, leaving 4 bases of the junction unmatched. The CDR3, as DNA: TGCGCCAGCAGCCTGGGACAGGGGGCGGCTAATGAAAAACTGTTTTTT. It is translated as CASSLGQGAANEKLFF.

This clone is a singleton in its sample. The J gene is TRBJ2-4, the V gene TRBV9; D might be TRBD1 (6 bases). CDR3 size: 13 residues. CDR1 is SGDLS and CDR2 is YYNGEE in the germline V gene. Trimming removed 5 bases from V and 8 bases from J, with 14 bases in between. The CDR3 region has the DNA TGTGCCAGCAGGGCCGCAGGGGCGGACATTCAGTACTTC. This gives the protein CASRAAGADIQYF.

The J gene is TRBJ2-7, the V gene TRBV10-3; the D gene is possibly TRBD1 (6 bases). Trimming took off 4 bases at V and 3 bases at J, with 13 bases between the two ends. Germline CDR1 is ENHRY and CDR2 is SYGVKD. This CDR3 has 14 residues. The CDR3 coding sequence is TGTGCCATCAGTGGACAGGAGCGAGTCTACGAGCAGTACTTC. Its translation is CAISGQERVYEQYF.

The chain joins TRBV7-9 to TRBJ2-5, with 8 positions matching TRBD2. The CDR3 contains 14 residues. The germline V gene has CDR1 SEHNR and CDR2 FQNEAQ (reference sequence). The V gene end was trimmed by 5 bases and the J gene end by 3 bases; junction bases not matched to a gene: 5. CDR3 nucleotides: TGTGCCAGCAGCCAGCCGGGGGGGAAAGAGACCCAGTACTTC. This encodes CASSQPGGKETQYF. Drawing the rest from reference TRBV7-9 and TRBJ2-5, the complete variable domain is DTGVSQNPRHKITKRGQNVTFRCDPISEHNRLYWYRQTLGQGPEFLTYFQNEAQLEKSRLLSDRFSAERPKGSFSTLEIQRTEQGDSAMYLCASSQPGGKETQYFGPGTRLLVL.

The chain uses TRBV5-1 and TRBJ1-1; no reliable D call. This CDR3 has 13 amino acids. The germline CDR1 and CDR2 sequences are SGHRS and YFSETQ. Trimming stripped 0 bases from V and 3 bases from J, with 6 bases between. The CDR3 DNA is TGCGCCAGCAGCTTGGCCAGCGACACTGAAGCTTTCTTT. It specifies CASSLASDTEAFF.

V is TRBV9 and J is TRBJ1-2; TRBD1 aligns across 7 bases. Germline-derived CDR1 and CDR2 are SGDLS and YYNGEE. V shed 3 bases, J shed 3 bases, and the junction held 5 bases outside the gene matches. The CDR3 contains 14 residues. The CDR3 DNA reads TGTGCCAGCAGCGAAGAGACAGGGCACTATGGCTACACCTTC. Amino acids: CASSEETGHYGYTF.

This clone appeared a few times. The chain employs TRBV5-6 and TRBJ2-2; no firm D call. CDR1 is SGHDT, CDR2 YYEEEE, per germline. V was trimmed by 0 bases and J by 4 bases, leaving 10 bases between them. This CDR3 spans 15 amino acids. CDR3 sequence: CASSLAARGTGELFF. The CDR3 region has the DNA TGTGCCAGCAGCTTGGCCGCGAGAGGCACCGGGGAGCTGTTTTTT.

V usage is TRBV12-5 and J usage is TRBJ1-2; a weak D match, TRBD1 (5 bases). The CDR3 spans 11 residues. The V gene's germline CDR1 is LGHNT and CDR2 FRNRAP. V lost 5 bases and J 7 bases, leaving 8 bases between the germline ends. The chain's CDR3 is CASGGGFGYTF. The CDR3 coding sequence is TGTGCTAGTGGTGGGGGGTTTGGCTACACCTTC.

The chain employs TRBV2 and TRBJ2-7; D is uncertain. The CDR3 is 10 residues long. Germline CDR1 is SNHLY and CDR2 is FYNNEI. V was pared by 6 bases and J by 6 bases, with 6 bases between. This CDR3 reads CASRVAEQYF. In DNA, the CDR3 is TGTGCCAGCAGGGTGGCCGAGCAGTACTTC. The full variable domain, with the rest looked up from reference TRBV2 and TRBJ2-7, is EPEVTQTPSHQVTQMGQEVILRCVPISNHLYFYWYRQILGQKVEFLVSFYNNEISEKSEIFDDQFSVERPDGSNFTLKIRSTKLEDSAMYFCASRVAEQYFGPGTRLTVT.

The rearrangement links TRBV6-5 to TRBJ2-1; TRBD2 aligns across 11 bases. This CDR3 region has 14 residues. The germline V gene has CDR1 MNHEY and CDR2 SVGAGI. The ends lost 6 bases at V and 4 bases at J; junction bases unmatched: 2. CDR3 sequence reads: CASRPSGGYNEQFF. CDR3 in DNA: TGTGCCAGCAGGCCTAGCGGGGGGTACAATGAGCAGTTCTTC.

The chain has TRBV5-5 and TRBJ1-2; the D gene is possibly TRBD1 (5 bases). The CDR3 extends over 15 amino acids. Between the trimmed V and J ends, which lost 0 bases and 8 bases, there was a span of 17 bases. The germline gives CDR1 SGHKS, CDR2 YYEKEE (reference sequence). The CDR3 DNA reads TGTGCCAGCAGCTTGGAAGCAATCAGGGCAGGAGGCTACACCTTC. Encoded protein: CASSLEAIRAGGYTF.

On this clone: Other DNA sequences from this sample encode an identical CDR3 as well. The chain recombines TRBV7-8 with TRBJ2-7; D is unclear. V gave up 5 bases and J gave up 3 bases, with 5 bases separating them. The length of the CDR3 is 11 residues. Germline V lookup: CDR1 SGHVS, CDR2 FQNEAQ. This CDR3 is CASSPGYEQYF. The CDR3 bases are TGTGCCAGCAGCCCAGGCTACGAGCAGTACTTC.

This clone was counted once. The chain is built from TRBV7-9 and TRBJ2-7, with 7 nucleotides matching TRBD1. V lost 11 bases, J lost 4 bases, and 14 bases stayed unmatched. Germline V gene sequence: CDR1 SEHNR, CDR2 FQNEAQ (reference sequence). The CDR3 has 14 residues. The CDR3 sequence: CAWPTQGNRYEQYF. The CDR3 DNA reads TGTGCCTGGCCGACACAGGGGAATCGGTACGAGCAGTACTTC.

A single count supports this clone. CDR3 bases: TGTGCCAGCAGCTTAGGGTTTCCGGGAAATGGGAATGAGCAGTTCTTC. Protein product: CASSLGFPGNGNEQFF. The chain uses TRBV7-2 and TRBJ2-1; TRBD2 might be the D (5 bases). Looked up from germline, CDR1 is SGHTA and CDR2 is FQGNSA. Trimming cost V 1 base and J 7 bases, with 17 bases left between them. The CDR3 totals 16 residues.

V is TRBV2 and J is TRBJ1-3; TRBD1 agrees at 8 bases. The V gene end was trimmed by 6 bases and the J gene end by 0 bases; junction bases not matched to a gene: 7. The CDR3 extends over 16 amino acids. Per the germline V gene, CDR1 is SNHLY and CDR2 is FYNNEI. CDR3 nucleotide sequence: TGTGCCAGCAGAAACAGGGGGGGGACCTCTGGAAACACCATATATTTT. Protein sequence: CASRNRGGTSGNTIYF.